This TCR beta chain derives from a study of T cell repertoires in cytomegalovirus infection. The study, taken as a whole, reports: Dominating the ex vivo response were TCR beta clonotypes that were CMV-specific and HLA-C-restricted.

Each CDR3 protein gets one entry after TCRdb re-called the reads with MiXCR. The sample contains about 570,000 distinct CDR3 sequences, just under 40% of which appear only once. From germline, CDR1 is LNHDA and CDR2 SQIVND (reference sequence). V shed 3 bases and J shed 7 bases, with 12 bases lying between them. This CDR3 contains 14 residues. In the case of this clonotype: What it binds is not known.

The specimen comprised cultured PBMCs, sampled from culture after CMV antigen stimulation. The receptor was derived from a human donor in good health (CMV status not recorded). Some clones in this sample may be carry-over from other donors' samples. The rearrangement joins TRBV19 to TRBJ1-4; D remains ambiguous. The CDR3 spells CASSIRGLSEKLFF. CDR3 nucleotide sequence: TGTGCCAGTAGTATCCGTGGACTCAGTGAAAAACTGTTTTTT.